This T cell receptor (beta chain) comes out of a study of cytotoxic CD8 clonotypes in ibrutinib-treated CLL. The study, taken as a whole, reports: There were differences in sampling times between sustained-remission and progressing patients.

Measured with immunoSEQ multiplex PCR; TCRdb has only the in-frame clones, and not every one. The table includes about 11,000 clones, 79% detected once. V was shortened by 4 bases and J by 2 bases, with 12 bases between the two germline ends. The V gene's germline CDR1 is MNHEY and CDR2 SVGAGI. The CDR3 totals 14 residues. Comment on this clone: Its antigen is unidentified.

This TCR came from a human donor with chronic lymphocytic leukemia. The gene calls are TRBV6-5 and TRBJ2-7, with D perhaps TRBD2 (6 bases). Sample: PBMCs, taken at disease progression, from a patient treated with ibrutinib. The CDR3 protein is CASSFSAGPYEQYF. The DNA for the CDR3 is TGTGCCAGCAGTTTTTCCGCGGGACCCTACGAGCAGTACTTC.